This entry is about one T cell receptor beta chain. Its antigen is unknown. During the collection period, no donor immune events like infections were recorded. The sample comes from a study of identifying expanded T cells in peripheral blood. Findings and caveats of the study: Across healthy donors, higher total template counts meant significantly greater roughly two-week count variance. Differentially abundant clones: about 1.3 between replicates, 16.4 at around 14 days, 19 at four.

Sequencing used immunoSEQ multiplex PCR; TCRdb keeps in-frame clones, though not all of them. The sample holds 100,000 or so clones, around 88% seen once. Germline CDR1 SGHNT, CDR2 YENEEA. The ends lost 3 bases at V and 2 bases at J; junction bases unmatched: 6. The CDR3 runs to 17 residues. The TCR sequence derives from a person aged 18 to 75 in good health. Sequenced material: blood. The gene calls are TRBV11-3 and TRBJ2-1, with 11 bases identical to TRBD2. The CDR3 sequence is CASSLGLAGGPYNEQFF. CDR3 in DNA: TGTGCCAGCAGCTTGGGGTTAGCGGGAGGGCCCTACAATGAGCAGTTCTTC.